The 25 T cell receptor beta chains below were found in one sample sequenced in a study of T cells in tumors after PD-1 blockade. Clones were read by immunoSEQ multiplex PCR, and TCRdb kept only the in-frame ones, dropping some. The sample yields some 60,000 clones, around 80% seen once. The sequences come from PBMCs, collected before anti-PD-1 treatment. These receptor sequences come from a human donor with basal cell carcinoma.

J is TRBJ2-3 and V is TRBV2; 8 nucleotides match TRBD1. The germline V gene encodes CDR1 SNHLY and CDR2 FYNNEI. The CDR3 runs 14 residues. Trimming at V came to 5 bases and at J to 4 bases, leaving 5 bases not matched to a gene. Here the CDR3 DNA reads TGTGCCAGCAGTTATACAGGGGGATCAGATACGCAGTATTTT. It yields the protein CASSYTGGSDTQYF.

This clone has only one observation. CDR3 DNA: TGTGCCAGCAGCCGTGGGACAGGGGCTGAAGCTTTCTTT. Translating it yields CASSRGTGAEAFF. The chain employs TRBV5-8 and TRBJ1-1; 10 nucleotides agree with TRBD1. CDR3 size: 13 residues. CDR1 is SGHTS, CDR2 YDEGEE, per germline. Trimming at V came to 4 bases and at J to 6 bases, leaving 3 bases not matched to a gene.

The genes are TRBV5-1 and TRBJ1-1; D is unresolved. Germline V gives CDR1 SGHRS, CDR2 YFSETQ. V dropped 5 bases and J dropped 0 bases, with 14 bases sitting between them. CDR3 length: 15 residues. The CDR3 DNA follows: TGCGCCAGCAGGTCTGCTCTGGGGTTGAACACTGAAGCTTTCTTT. Translating it yields CASRSALGLNTEAFF.

The rearrangement uses TRBV19 and TRBJ1-4; TRBD1 aligns across 7 bases. The V and J ends lost 4 bases and 7 bases, in that order; junction bases with no gene match: 6. This CDR3 spans 14 amino acids. Germline V gene lookup returns CDR1 LNHDA and CDR2 SQIVND (reference sequence). The CDR3 bases are TGTGCCAGTAGTACCCCGGGACAGATTGAAAAACTGTTTTTT. Translation: CASSTPGQIEKLFF.

This clone was found a few times. The chain couples TRBV5-6 to TRBJ1-2, with D uncertain. V gave up 3 bases and J gave up 0 bases, with 3 bases separating them. Germline V CDR1 and CDR2: SGHDT, YYEEEE. The CDR3 runs to 12 residues. Written as DNA, the CDR3 is TGTGCCAGCAGCTATACTAACTATGGCTACACCTTC. This translates into CASSYTNYGYTF.

V usage is TRBV9 and J usage is TRBJ2-5, with 10 bases fitting TRBD2. Germline CDR1 and CDR2: SGDLS and YYNGEE. V lost 2 bases, J lost 5 bases, and 6 bases stayed unmatched. This CDR3 region has 15 residues. CDR3 in amino acids: CASSVRQGLAETQYF. CDR3 sequence (DNA): TGTGCCAGCAGCGTTAGGCAGGGACTAGCGGAGACCCAGTACTTC.

The V call is TRBV11-3, the J call TRBJ1-1; D remains ambiguous. The V and J ends lost 5 bases and 0 bases respectively, with 13 bases between them. Per the germline V gene, CDR1 is SGHNT and CDR2 is YENEEA. This CDR3 has 15 residues. The DNA of the CDR3 is TGTGCCAGCAGCGCTGGAGGGCCTATGAACACTGAAGCTTTCTTT. Protein product: CASSAGGPMNTEAFF.

The chain links TRBV6-1 to TRBJ1-2; 7 nucleotides agree with TRBD1. The CDR3 is 17 residues long. The trim removed 4 bases at V and 5 bases at J, leaving 16 bases unmatched. CDR1 is MNHNS, CDR2 SASEGT, per germline. CDR3 residues: CASSVSRWQGERYGYTF. In nucleotides, the CDR3 is TGTGCCAGCAGTGTCTCCAGGTGGCAGGGGGAACGGTATGGCTACACCTTC.

J is TRBJ1-1 and V is TRBV18, with 8 bases aligning to TRBD1. The length of the CDR3 is 14 residues. The germline gives CDR1 KGHSH, CDR2 LQKENI. Trimming cost V 6 bases and J 1 base; bases outside gene matches: 4. The CDR3 protein is CASSPRGPNTEAFF. The CDR3 DNA sequence: TGTGCCAGCTCCCCCAGGGGGCCGAACACTGAAGCTTTCTTT.

This chain uses TRBV15 with TRBJ2-2; TRBD2 matches at 9 bases. This CDR3 region has 18 residues. The germline V gene has CDR1 LNHNV and CDR2 YYDKDF (reference sequence). V trimming: 2 bases; J trimming: 4 bases; junction bases outside the gene matches: 11. The CDR3, as DNA: TGTGCCACCAGCAGACACCTAGCGGGGTGGGGGGGCACCGGGGAGCTGTTTTTT. Its protein is CATSRHLAGWGGTGELFF.

V is TRBV15 and J is TRBJ2-7; no definite D call. CDR1 and CDR2 (germline): LNHNV, YYDKDF (reference sequence). The V gene lost 0 bases and the J gene lost 10 bases, with 16 bases spanning the gap. CDR3 size: 14 residues. The CDR3 sequence is CATSRDRVQVEQYF. The CDR3 DNA reads as TGTGCCACCAGCAGAGATCGGGTCCAGGTGGAACAGTACTTC.

This chain connects TRBV27 to TRBJ2-7; D may be TRBD1 (7 bases). In germline, CDR1 is MNHEY, CDR2 SMNVEV (reference sequence). The CDR3 length is 14 residues. V lost 5 bases and J lost 2, with 13 bases in between. This CDR3 is CASSAGQGAYEQYF. Written as DNA, the CDR3 is TGTGCCAGCAGTGCGGGGCAGGGGGCCTACGAGCAGTACTTC.

V is TRBV30 and J is TRBJ2-5; D is unclear. This CDR3 is built from 13 residues. CDR1 is GTSNPN and CDR2 is SVGIG in the germline V gene (reference sequence). Deletions cut 0 bases from V and 7 bases from J, with 12 bases between. CDR3 nucleotide sequence: TGTGCCTGGAGTGTAGAACCGGTGCGGACCCAGTACTTC. This translates into CAWSVEPVRTQYF.

The genes are TRBV10-3 and TRBJ1-4, with 7 bases fitting TRBD1. CDR1 and CDR2 (germline): ENHRY, SYGVKD. The V gene end was trimmed by 0 bases and the J gene end by 5 bases; junction bases not matched to a gene: 6. This CDR3 contains 16 residues. The CDR3 DNA reads as TGTGCCATCAGTGAGTCACACGGGACAGTGAATGAAAAACTGTTTTTT. It translates to CAISESHGTVNEKLFF.

The chain links TRBV6-1 to TRBJ1-5; unclear D gene. Trimming removed 3 bases from V and 5 bases from J, with 17 bases in between. CDR1 MNHNS and CDR2 SASEGT come from the germline V gene. The CDR3 covers 16 residues. The CDR3: CASSDPEKVPHQPQHF. CDR3 nucleotides: TGTGCCAGCAGTGACCCTGAGAAAGTCCCCCATCAGCCCCAGCATTTT.

The rearrangement uses TRBV27 and TRBJ2-5; the D gene is possibly TRBD2 (7 bases). The germline V gene encodes CDR1 MNHEY and CDR2 SMNVEV (reference sequence). The CDR3 runs to 14 residues. V lost 2 bases, J lost 5 bases, and 12 bases lay in between. The CDR3 spells CASSLRGAWETQYF. For the CDR3, the DNA is TGTGCCAGCAGTTTACGGGGGGCGTGGGAGACCCAGTACTTC.

The chain uses TRBV14 and TRBJ2-2; 7 bases line up with TRBD1. V shed 4 bases, J shed 6 bases, and the junction held 5 bases outside the gene matches. The CDR3 has 14 amino acids. Germline CDR1 SGHDN, CDR2 FVKESK. The CDR3 region is CASSLYRGSGELFF. CDR3 coding DNA: TGTGCCAGCAGCCTCTACAGGGGCTCCGGGGAGCTGTTTTTT.

On this clone itself: A read error may account for a junction end that differs from germline. The identical CDR3 is also encoded by other nucleotide sequences in the sample. The chain couples TRBV7-8 to TRBJ1-1; D gene ambiguous. Germline V gene data show CDR1 as SGHVS and CDR2 as FQNEAQ. The CDR3 loop spans 13 amino acids. CDR3 coding DNA: TGTGCCAGCAGCTTAGCTGGGTACACTGAGGCTTTCTTT. It translates to CASSLAGYTEAFF.

This clone was seen a few times. V usage is TRBV5-6 and J usage is TRBJ1-2, with a tentative D call TRBD1 (5 bases). From germline, CDR1 is SGHDT and CDR2 YYEEEE. This CDR3 is built from 14 residues. The V end was cut by 4 bases, the J end by 2 bases, with 12 bases between. Here the CDR3 reads CASSLWEGNYGYTF. CDR3 in DNA: TGTGCCAGCAGCCTCTGGGAGGGGAACTATGGCTACACCTTC.

The chain combines TRBV3-1 (or the pseudogene TRBV3-2) with TRBJ1-4; D uncertain. The germline V and J ends were trimmed by 5 bases and 7 bases, with 17 bases remaining between them. CDR1 is LGHDT, CDR2 YNNKEL, per germline (reference sequence). This CDR3 is built from 15 residues. The CDR3 coding sequence is TGTGCCAGCAGCTCACAGTGGGCCACCGGTGAAAAACTGTTTTTT. It translates to CASSSQWATGEKLFF.

As to this clone: The germline gene is not matched at one end of the junction; a read error may be the cause. The rearrangement links TRBV10-1 to TRBJ1-2; D perhaps matches TRBD1 (6 bases). The CDR3 is 13 residues long. CDR1 is WNHNN, CDR2 SYGVQD, per germline (reference sequence). CDR3 sequence reads: CASSESGRGGTFF. The CDR3 DNA reads as TGCGCCAGCAGTGAAAGCGGAAGGGGGGGAACTTTCTTC.

The chain employs TRBV7-6 and TRBJ2-5, with D possibly being TRBD1 (6 bases). CDR1 is SGHVS, CDR2 FNYEAQ, per germline. With 8 bases removed from V and 4 bases from J, the gap between germline ends came to 11 bases. This CDR3 is 12 amino acids long. The chain's CDR3 is CASRTGLETQYF. In DNA form, the CDR3 reads TGTGCCAGCCGTACAGGGTTAGAGACCCAGTACTTC.

This sequence joins TRBV7-2 and TRBJ1-1; 8 positions match TRBD1. There are 15 residues in the CDR3. Germline CDR1 SGHTA, CDR2 FQGNSA. V lost 2 bases to trimming and J lost 6 bases; unmatched junction nucleotides: 8. The CDR3 is CASSLWAGGEAEAFF. CDR3 sequence (DNA): TGTGCCAGCAGCTTATGGGCAGGGGGCGAGGCTGAAGCTTTCTTT.

This clone was picked up one time. The CDR3 spells CASHGGGGQPQHF. The CDR3 bases are TGTGCCAGCCATGGAGGGGGCGGTCAGCCCCAGCATTTT. The chain carries TRBV6-5 and TRBJ1-5; the match to TRBD1 covers 7 bases. The J segment lost 6 bases and the V segment lost 8 bases, leaving 7 bases of the junction unmatched. Germline lookup yields CDR1 MNHEY and CDR2 SVGAGI. The CDR3 is made up of 13 amino acids.

The chain joins TRBV18 to TRBJ2-7; 14 positions agree with TRBD2. The trim removed 5 bases at V and 2 bases at J, leaving 8 bases unmatched. The CDR3 contains 17 residues. CDR1 KGHSH and CDR2 LQKENI come from the germline V gene. This CDR3 is CASSFGTSGGFTYEQYF. In nucleotides, the CDR3 is TGTGCCAGCTCATTTGGGACTAGCGGGGGCTTCACCTACGAGCAGTACTTC.